These 13 T cell receptor beta chains were sequenced from one sample in a study of blood T cell repertoires in COVID-19 (dated by TCRdb to about 2020). Library construction relied on the immunoSEQ multiplex PCR assay. TCRdb took over this immuneACCESS table, retaining in-frame rearrangements with V and J assigned. Such tables are incomplete; in checked studies, under half of the missing clones stem from an unresolved V gene, and the remainder is unexplained. The sample data list 200,000 to 300,000 clones, and more than 75% of these were observed just once. Around 5% of the sample lies in the top ten. The sequenced sample consisted of peripheral blood. These TCRs come from an older woman with COVID-19, enrolled during active disease.

Concerning this clone: The sample carries other DNA sequences with the same CDR3. The chain links TRBV9 to TRBJ1-3; D is uncertain. This CDR3 spans 15 amino acids. From germline, CDR1 is SGDLS and CDR2 YYNGEE. V was trimmed by 0 bases and J by 0 bases, leaving 7 bases between them. Here the CDR3 reads CASSVGGGSGNTIYF. In DNA form, the CDR3 reads TGTGCCAGCAGCGTAGGGGGAGGCTCTGGAAACACCATATATTTT. Full variable domain (rest looked up from reference TRBV9 and TRBJ1-3): DSGVTQTPKHLITATGQRVTLRCSPRSGDLSVYWYQQSLDQGLQFLIQYYNGEERAKGNILERFSAQQFPDLHSELNLSSLELGDSALYFCASSVGGGSGNTIYFGEGSWLTVV.

The chain carries TRBV9 and TRBJ1-2; no definite D call. Per germline, CDR1 SGDLS and CDR2 YYNGEE. Trimming shortened V by 1 base and J by 2 bases, and 6 bases separated the two germline ends. CDR3 size: 13 residues. DNA for the CDR3: TGTGCCAGCAGCGTACCTCCCAACTATGGCTACACCTTC. It codes for CASSVPPNYGYTF.

The V gene is TRBV7-2, the J gene TRBJ1-6; 7 bases map to TRBD1. The CDR3 length is 11 residues. Unmatched junction bases numbered 2, after V lost 4 bases and J lost 14 bases. The germline V gene encodes CDR1 SGHTA and CDR2 FQGNSA. Here the CDR3 reads CASSSGGSLHF. The CDR3 DNA sequence: TGTGCCAGCAGCTCAGGGGGATCCCTCCACTTT.

The chain has TRBV10-3 and TRBJ2-3; 8 bases map to TRBD2. The CDR3 is 19 residues long. After removal of 5 bases from V and 0 bases from J, the junction contained 16 bases not matched to a gene. Germline V lookup: CDR1 ENHRY, CDR2 SYGVKD. DNA for the CDR3: TGTGCCATCAGTCACGAGCCGCCAGGGAGCGGGAGAAGCACAGATACGCAGTATTTT. As protein: CAISHEPPGSGRSTDTQYF.

The chain joins TRBV30 to TRBJ2-1; 8 nucleotides match TRBD2. In germline, CDR1 is GTSNPN, CDR2 SVGIG (reference sequence). V was clipped by 5 bases and J by 7 bases; unmatched bases: 16. The CDR3 contains 16 residues. The CDR3 sequence is CAWAKSGLAKTNEQFF. The CDR3 DNA reads as TGTGCCTGGGCTAAGAGCGGACTAGCAAAAACGAATGAGCAGTTCTTC.

CDR3 DNA: TGTGCCAGCAGCTTACCCCCCTGGACTAGCGGGAGCTCAAATGAGCAGTTCTTC. Protein: CASSLPPWTSGSSNEQFF. The V gene is TRBV7-9, the J gene TRBJ2-1, with 13 bases lining up with TRBD2. The CDR3 length is 18 residues. CDR1 is SEHNR, CDR2 FQNEAQ, per germline (reference sequence). J was trimmed by 7 bases and V by 2 bases; bases with no gene match: 11.

The V call is TRBV6-6, the J call TRBJ2-3, with no clear D. The V end lost 2 bases, the J end lost 0 bases, and 12 bases lay between the germline ends. The CDR3 sequence is 16 residues long. CDR1 and CDR2 (germline): MNHNY, SVGAGI (reference sequence). CDR3 in amino acids: CASSYTRQSSTDTQYF. The CDR3, as DNA: TGTGCCAGCAGTTACACGCGGCAGTCTAGCACAGATACGCAGTATTTT.

This clone showed up just once. The rearrangement uses TRBV3-1 (or the pseudogene TRBV3-2) and TRBJ2-7; 7 bases are a match to TRBD1. Losses at the gene ends were 4 bases for V and 0 bases for J; bases not matched to a gene: 6. The germline CDR1 and CDR2 sequences are LGHDT and YNNKEL (reference sequence). The CDR3 length is 15 residues. DNA of the CDR3: TGTGCCAGCAGCCGATCCGGGACAGCCTCCTACGAGCAGTACTTC. It codes for CASSRSGTASYEQYF.

The rearrangement uses TRBV19 and TRBJ2-3; 9 bases map to TRBD2. CDR1 and CDR2 (germline): LNHDA, SQIVND (reference sequence). Trimming took 6 bases from V and 3 from J; bases not matched to a gene: 10. The CDR3 is made up of 16 amino acids. CDR3 sequence (DNA): TGTGCCAGTAGGTCCATCACGGGACTAGCTACAGATACGCAGTATTTT. Amino acids: CASRSITGLATDTQYF.

This clone was observed a single time. V and J are TRBV5-1 and TRBJ2-2; 11 bases agree with TRBD2. V was clipped by 0 bases and J by 2 bases; unmatched bases: 3. Germline CDR1 and CDR2: SGHRS and YFSETQ. This CDR3 has 17 residues. The CDR3 DNA is TGCGCCAGCAGCTTGGCTAGCGGGAGGCCAAACACCGGGGAGCTGTTTTTT. It is translated as CASSLASGRPNTGELFF. Drawing the rest from reference TRBV5-1 and TRBJ2-2, the complete variable domain is KAGVTQTPRYLIKTRGQQVTLSCSPISGHRSVSWYQQTPGQGLQFLFEYFSETQRNKGNFPGRFSGRQFSNSRSEMNVSTLELGDSALYLCASSLASGRPNTGELFFGEGSRLTVL.

The J gene is TRBJ2-3, the V gene TRBV2; D remains unclear. Germline CDR1 is SNHLY and CDR2 is FYNNEI. This CDR3 region has 15 residues. The V end was cut by 1 base, the J end by 0 bases, with 8 bases between. CDR3: CASSEVFLSTDTQYF. In DNA, the CDR3 is TGTGCCAGCAGTGAAGTCTTTTTAAGCACAGATACGCAGTATTTT.

The V and J genes are TRBV19 and TRBJ2-2, with 9 bases fitting TRBD2. Germline V lookup: CDR1 LNHDA, CDR2 SQIVND (reference sequence). Unmatched junction bases numbered 10, after V lost 5 bases and J lost 6 bases. The CDR3 extends over 16 amino acids. The CDR3 DNA reads TGTGCCAGTAGTGTTCCGGGACTAGCAGACGCCGGGGAGCTGTTTTTT. Translation: CASSVPGLADAGELFF.

This chain links TRBV24-1 with TRBJ1-5; D is perhaps TRBD1 (6 bases). This CDR3 has 14 amino acids. Germline lookup yields CDR1 KGHDR and CDR2 SFDVKD. V was cut by 4 bases and J by 2 bases, with 8 bases left in between. CDR3 region: CATSEGAGNQPQHF. CDR3 nucleotides: TGTGCCACCAGTGAGGGGGCTGGCAATCAGCCCCAGCATTTT.